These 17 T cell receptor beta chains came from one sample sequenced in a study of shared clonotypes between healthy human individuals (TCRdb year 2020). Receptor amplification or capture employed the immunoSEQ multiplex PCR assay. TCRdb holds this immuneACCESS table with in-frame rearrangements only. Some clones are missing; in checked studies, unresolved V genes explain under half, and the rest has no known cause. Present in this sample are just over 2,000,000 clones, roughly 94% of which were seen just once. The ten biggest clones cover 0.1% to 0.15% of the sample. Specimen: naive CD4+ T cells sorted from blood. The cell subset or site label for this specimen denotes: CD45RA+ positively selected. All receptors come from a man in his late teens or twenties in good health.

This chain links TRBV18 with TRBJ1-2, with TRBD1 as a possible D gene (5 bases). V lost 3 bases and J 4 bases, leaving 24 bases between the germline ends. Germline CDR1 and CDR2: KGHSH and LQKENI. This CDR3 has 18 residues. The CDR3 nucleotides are TGTGCCAGCTCACCCGGGGCAACAACCACAATTGACTTCTATGGCTACACCTTC. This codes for CASSPGATTTIDFYGYTF.

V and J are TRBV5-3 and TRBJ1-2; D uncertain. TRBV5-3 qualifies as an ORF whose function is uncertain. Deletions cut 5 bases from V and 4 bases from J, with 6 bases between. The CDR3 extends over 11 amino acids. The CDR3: CARSVGYGYTF. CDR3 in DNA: TGTGCCAGAAGTGTCGGCTATGGCTACACCTTC.

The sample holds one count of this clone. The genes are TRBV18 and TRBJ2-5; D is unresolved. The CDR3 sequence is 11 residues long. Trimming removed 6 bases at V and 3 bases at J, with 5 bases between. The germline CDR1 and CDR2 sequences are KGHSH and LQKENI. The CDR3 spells CASSKKETQYF. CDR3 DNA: TGTGCCAGCTCTAAAAAAGAGACCCAGTACTTC.

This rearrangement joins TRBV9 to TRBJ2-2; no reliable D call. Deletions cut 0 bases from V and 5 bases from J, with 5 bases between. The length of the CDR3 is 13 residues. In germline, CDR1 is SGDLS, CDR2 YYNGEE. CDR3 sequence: CASSVVRTGELFF. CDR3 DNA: TGTGCCAGCAGCGTAGTAAGGACCGGGGAGCTGTTTTTT.

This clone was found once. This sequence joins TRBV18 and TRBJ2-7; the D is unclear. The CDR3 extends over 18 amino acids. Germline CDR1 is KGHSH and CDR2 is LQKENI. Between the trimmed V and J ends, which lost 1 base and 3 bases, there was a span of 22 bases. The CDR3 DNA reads TGTGCCAGCTCACCACGCCGAGAAGGGTCCCGCATCTTCTACGAGCAGTACTTC. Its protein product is CASSPRREGSRIFYEQYF.

CDR3: CASSQVAAGGYGELFF. In nucleotides, the CDR3 is TGCGCCAGCAGCCAAGTCGCGGCGGGAGGGTACGGGGAGCTGTTTTTT. This chain joins TRBV4-3 and TRBJ2-2; TRBD2 matches at 9 bases. Per the germline V gene, CDR1 is LGHNA and CDR2 is YSLEER. The CDR3 has 16 residues. V lost 1 base to trimming and J lost 7 bases; unmatched junction nucleotides: 7.

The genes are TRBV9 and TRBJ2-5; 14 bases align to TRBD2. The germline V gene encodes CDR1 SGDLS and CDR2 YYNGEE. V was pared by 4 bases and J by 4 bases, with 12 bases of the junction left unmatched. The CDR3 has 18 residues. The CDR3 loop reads CASSPWTSGGTLGETQYF. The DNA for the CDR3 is TGTGCCAGCAGCCCTTGGACTAGCGGGGGGACCCTGGGAGAGACCCAGTACTTC.

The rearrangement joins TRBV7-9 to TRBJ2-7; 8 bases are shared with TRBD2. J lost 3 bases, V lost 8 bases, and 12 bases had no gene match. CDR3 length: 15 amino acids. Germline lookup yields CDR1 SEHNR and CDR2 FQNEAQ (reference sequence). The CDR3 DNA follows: TGTGCCAGCCTGGGAACTAGCGGAGGGAACTACGAGCAGTACTTC. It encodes CASLGTSGGNYEQYF.

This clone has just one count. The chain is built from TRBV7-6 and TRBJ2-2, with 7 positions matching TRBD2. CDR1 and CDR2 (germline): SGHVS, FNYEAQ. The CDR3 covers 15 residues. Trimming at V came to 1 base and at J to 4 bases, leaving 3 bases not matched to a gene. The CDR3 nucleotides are TGTGCCAGCAGCTTAGTTGCGGGGGTCACCGGGGAGCTGTTTTTT. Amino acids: CASSLVAGVTGELFF.

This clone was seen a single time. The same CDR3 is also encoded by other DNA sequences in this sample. This chain's CDR3 is CSATGDETQYF. The CDR3, as DNA: TGCAGTGCTACAGGGGACGAGACCCAGTACTTC. V is TRBV20-1 and J is TRBJ2-5, with a tentative D call TRBD1 (6 bases). Trimming pared 4 bases from V and 5 bases from J, leaving 8 bases between. This CDR3 region has 11 residues. Germline assignment: CDR1 DFQATT and CDR2 SNEGSKA (reference sequence).

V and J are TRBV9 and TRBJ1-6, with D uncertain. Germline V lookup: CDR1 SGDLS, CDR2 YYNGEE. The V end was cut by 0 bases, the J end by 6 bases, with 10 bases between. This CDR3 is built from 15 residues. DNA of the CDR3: TGTGCCAGCAGCGTAGGGGAGGGTCTTAATTCACCCCTCCACTTT. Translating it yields CASSVGEGLNSPLHF.

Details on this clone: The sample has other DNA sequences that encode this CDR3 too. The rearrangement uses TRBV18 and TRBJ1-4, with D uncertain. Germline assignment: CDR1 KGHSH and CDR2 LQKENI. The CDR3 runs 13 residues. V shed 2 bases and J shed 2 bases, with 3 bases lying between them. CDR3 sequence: CASSPTTNEKLFF. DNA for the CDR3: TGTGCCAGCTCACCAACTACTAATGAAAAACTGTTTTTT.

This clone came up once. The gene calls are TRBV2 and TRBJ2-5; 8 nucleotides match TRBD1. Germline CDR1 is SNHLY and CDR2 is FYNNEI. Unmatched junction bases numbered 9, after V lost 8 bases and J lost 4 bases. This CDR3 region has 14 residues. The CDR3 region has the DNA TGTGCCAGCTCCACCTCAGGGGGCTTAGAGACCCAGTACTTC. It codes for CASSTSGGLETQYF. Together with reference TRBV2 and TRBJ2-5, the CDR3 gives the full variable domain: EPEVTQTPSHQVTQMGQEVILRCVPISNHLYFYWYRQILGQKVEFLVSFYNNEISEKSEIFDDQFSVERPDGSNFTLKIRSTKLEDSAMYFCASSTSGGLETQYFGPGTRLLVL.

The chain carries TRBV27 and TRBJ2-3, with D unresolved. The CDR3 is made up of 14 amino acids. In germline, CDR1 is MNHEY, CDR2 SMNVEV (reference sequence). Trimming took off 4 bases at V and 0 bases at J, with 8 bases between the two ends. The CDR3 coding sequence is TGTGCCAGCAGTTCCTACTCAAGCACAGATACGCAGTATTTT. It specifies CASSSYSSTDTQYF.

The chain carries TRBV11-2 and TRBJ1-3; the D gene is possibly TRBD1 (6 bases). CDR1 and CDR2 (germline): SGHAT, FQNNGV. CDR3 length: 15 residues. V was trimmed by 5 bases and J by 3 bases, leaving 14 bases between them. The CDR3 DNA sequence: TGTGCCAGCAGCGGGGGCCAGGCTCTTGGAAACACCATATATTTT. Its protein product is CASSGGQALGNTIYF.

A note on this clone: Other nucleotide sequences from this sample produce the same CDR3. The chain's CDR3 is CASSFGQGNYGYTF. The DNA of the CDR3 is TGCGCCAGCAGCTTCGGACAGGGTAACTATGGCTACACCTTC. The chain employs TRBV5-1 and TRBJ1-2, with 8 bases aligning to TRBD1. V shed 2 bases and J 1 base; nucleotides not matched to a gene: 1. Germline V gene sequence: CDR1 SGHRS, CDR2 YFSETQ. The CDR3 has 14 residues.

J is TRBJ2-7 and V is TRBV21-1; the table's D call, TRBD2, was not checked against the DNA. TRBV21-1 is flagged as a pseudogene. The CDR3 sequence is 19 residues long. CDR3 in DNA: TGTGCCAGCAGCTCCCAACCCGGGACTAGCGGGTTTAGCTCCTACGAGCAGTACTTC. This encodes CASSSQPGTSGFSSYEQYF.